This TCR beta chain was identified in a study of T-cell memory formation after mild COVID-19. At the level of the study: Among the donors, TCR clusters were largely specific to each donor.

This clonotype was found many times. TCRdb reprocessed the 5' RACE reads with MiXCR, giving one entry per CDR3 protein. The profile covers 450,000 or so distinct CDR3 sequences, with 20% to 25% appearing a single time and roughly an eighth taken by the ten largest. The CDR3 extends over 13 amino acids. CDR1 and CDR2 from the germline V gene are MDHEN and SYDVKM. V was clipped by 4 bases and J by 3 bases, with 10 bases between them. The clonotype originates from an adult woman who had mild COVID-19 (a few samples of this study predate the infection). Cell type and time point are not known. Sequencing was carried out using PBMCs or a T cell subset sorted from them (not recorded which). The rearrangement links TRBV28 to TRBJ2-7; D is tentatively TRBD1 or TRBD2 (5 bases each). CDR3 coding DNA: TGTGCCAGCAGTTCGGGACCACTCTACGAGCAGTACTTC. Its protein product is CASSSGPLYEQYF.